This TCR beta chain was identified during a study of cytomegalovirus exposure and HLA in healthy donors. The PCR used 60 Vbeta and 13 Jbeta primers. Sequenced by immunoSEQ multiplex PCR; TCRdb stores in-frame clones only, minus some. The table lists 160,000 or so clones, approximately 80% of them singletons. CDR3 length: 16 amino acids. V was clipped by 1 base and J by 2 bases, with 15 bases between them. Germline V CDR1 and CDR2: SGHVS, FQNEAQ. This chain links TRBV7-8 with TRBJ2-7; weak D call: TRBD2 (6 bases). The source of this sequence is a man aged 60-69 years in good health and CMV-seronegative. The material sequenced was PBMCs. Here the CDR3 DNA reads TGTGCCAGCAGCTTAGGAGCAGGGACTCCCACCTACGAGCAGTACTTC. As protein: CASSLGAGTPTYEQYF. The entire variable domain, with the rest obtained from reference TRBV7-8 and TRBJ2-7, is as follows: GAGVSQSPRYKVAKRGQDVALRCDPISGHVSLFWYQQALGQGPEFLTYFQNEAQLDKSGLPSDRFFAERPEGSVSTLKIQRTQQEDSAVYLCASSLGAGTPTYEQYFGPGTRLTVT.